These T cell receptor beta chains were read from a single sample in a study of T cell responses to AZD1222 COVID-19 vaccine. Data came from immunoSEQ multiplex PCR; TCRdb stores just in-frame clones and leaves some out. The table includes about 140,000 clones, around 90% detected once. Sample: peripheral blood, taken on day 0 of AZD1222 vaccination. All receptors derive from an adult in good health. Each CDR3 is given with its conserved first and last residue. Each record gives: D gene, J gene, clone size, V gene, CDR3 DNA, CDR3 protein. The D gene is left open where the match is weak. Clone size is not always given. Where it is, it says once, few, many or a class for expanded clones.

d_gene: .
j_gene: TRBJ2-7
abundance: once
v_gene: TRBV5-1
CDR3nt: TGCGCCAGCACTTGGGGCTACGAGCAGTACTTC
CDR3aa: CASTWGYEQYF

d_gene: .
j_gene: TRBJ1-1
abundance: once
v_gene: TRBV7-8
CDR3nt: TGTGCCAGCAGCTTAGGTCGTAGGGGAATCAACACTGAAGCTTTCTTT
CDR3aa: CASSLGRRGINTEAFF

d_gene: TRBD1
j_gene: TRBJ1-2
abundance: .
v_gene: TRBV7-9
CDR3nt: TGTGCCAGCAGCATCCGGGACAGCAACATCTATGGCTACACCTTC
CDR3aa: CASSIRDSNIYGYTF

d_gene: TRBD2
j_gene: TRBJ2-4
abundance: .
v_gene: TRBV4-2
CDR3nt: TGTGCCAGCAGCCAAGATCTAGCGGAAGCCAAAAACATTCAGTACTTC
CDR3aa: CASSQDLAEAKNIQYF

d_gene: TRBD2
j_gene: TRBJ2-7
abundance: .
v_gene: TRBV6-2/TRBV6-3
CDR3nt: TGTGCCAGCAGCCCCGGGACTACCCGAGAGCAGTACTTC
CDR3aa: CASSPGTTREQYF

d_gene: .
j_gene: TRBJ1-2
abundance: .
v_gene: TRBV5-3
CDR3nt: TGTGCCAGAAGCCCCGGGGGGGATAGAACACCCCGCTACACCTTC
CDR3aa: CARSPGGDRTPRYTF

d_gene: TRBD1
j_gene: TRBJ2-3
abundance: .
v_gene: TRBV19
CDR3nt: TGTGCCAGTATGAGGACAGGGGAAATCACAGATACGCAGTATTTT
CDR3aa: CASMRTGEITDTQYF

d_gene: .
j_gene: TRBJ1-2
abundance: .
v_gene: TRBV2
CDR3nt: TGTGCCAGCGTCGGTAACTATGGCTACACCTTC
CDR3aa: CASVGNYGYTF

d_gene: TRBD1
j_gene: TRBJ1-2
abundance: .
v_gene: TRBV6-2/TRBV6-3
CDR3nt: TGTGCCAGCAGTTACGCCGGGACAGGAAGGGGCTACACCTTC
CDR3aa: CASSYAGTGRGYTF

d_gene: .
j_gene: TRBJ2-7
abundance: .
v_gene: TRBV3-1/TRBV3-2
CDR3nt: TGTGCCAGCAGCCAAGAAATATCTTACGAGCAGTACTTC
CDR3aa: CASSQEISYEQYF

d_gene: TRBD1
j_gene: TRBJ1-1
abundance: .
v_gene: TRBV20-1
CDR3nt: TGCAGTGCTAGTCTCCGGGACAGGGAACTGAGCACTGAAGCTTTCTTT
CDR3aa: CSASLRDRELSTEAFF

d_gene: TRBD1
j_gene: TRBJ1-4
abundance: .
v_gene: TRBV7-9
CDR3nt: TGTGCCAGCAGCTCCCACCCGCGGACAGGGGATGAAAAACTGTTTTTT
CDR3aa: CASSSHPRTGDEKLFF

d_gene: .
j_gene: TRBJ2-1
abundance: .
v_gene: TRBV19
CDR3nt: TGTGCCAGTAGTATAGATGGGGGGACAGATGAGCAGTTCTTC
CDR3aa: CASSIDGGTDEQFF

d_gene: .
j_gene: TRBJ2-2
abundance: .
v_gene: TRBV27
CDR3nt: TGTGCCAGCAGTTTAGACGGGAGTGGGACCGGGGAGCTGTTTTTT
CDR3aa: CASSLDGSGTGELFF

d_gene: .
j_gene: TRBJ1-2
abundance: .
v_gene: TRBV5-6
CDR3nt: TGTGCCAGCAGCTTGGTAAAGGGGTCCTATGGCTACACCTTC
CDR3aa: CASSLVKGSYGYTF

d_gene: TRBD1
j_gene: TRBJ1-3
abundance: .
v_gene: TRBV30
CDR3nt: TGTGCCTGGAGTAGTGACAGGGGTCGTGCTGGAAACACCATATATTTT
CDR3aa: CAWSSDRGRAGNTIYF

d_gene: .
j_gene: TRBJ1-1
abundance: .
v_gene: TRBV6-1
CDR3nt: TGTGCCAGCAGTGAGAAGGATGCTACTGAAGCTTTCTTT
CDR3aa: CASSEKDATEAFF

d_gene: .
j_gene: TRBJ1-5
abundance: few
v_gene: TRBV18
CDR3nt: TGTGCCAGCTCACCCCTCCCGGTCGGCAGGGGAGGCGATCAGCCCCAGCATTTT
CDR3aa: CASSPLPVGRGGDQPQHF

d_gene: .
j_gene: TRBJ2-2
abundance: .
v_gene: TRBV13
CDR3nt: TGTGCCAGCAGCTTAGTAGTCAGACGGGAGCTGTTTTTT
CDR3aa: CASSLVVRRELFF

d_gene: TRBD1
j_gene: TRBJ2-5
abundance: once
v_gene: TRBV19
CDR3nt: TGTGCCAGTACCCGAGGGACAGGGGGGCAAGAGACCCAGTACTTC
CDR3aa: CASTRGTGGQETQYF

d_gene: .
j_gene: TRBJ2-5
abundance: .
v_gene: TRBV7-3
CDR3nt: TGTGCCAGCAGCTTTGGGGCGGGAGAGACCCAGTACTTC
CDR3aa: CASSFGAGETQYF

d_gene: TRBD2
j_gene: TRBJ2-5
abundance: .
v_gene: TRBV15
CDR3nt: TGTGCCACCAGCAGAGCTGTAGCGGGACAAGAGACCCAGTACTTC
CDR3aa: CATSRAVAGQETQYF

d_gene: .
j_gene: TRBJ1-1
abundance: .
v_gene: TRBV3-1/TRBV3-2
CDR3nt: TGTGCCAGCAGCCAAGGGGCAGGGATATCCACTGAAGCTTTCTTT
CDR3aa: CASSQGAGISTEAFF

d_gene: TRBD1
j_gene: TRBJ2-5
abundance: .
v_gene: TRBV13
CDR3nt: TGTGCCAGCAGCACGACCGGGACAGGGGAGGGTGAGACCCAGTACTTC
CDR3aa: CASSTTGTGEGETQYF

d_gene: .
j_gene: TRBJ1-1
abundance: .
v_gene: TRBV28
CDR3nt: TGTGCCAGCAGCACCGGGGGACAACGGTACACTGAAGCTTTCTTT
CDR3aa: CASSTGGQRYTEAFF

d_gene: .
j_gene: TRBJ2-2
abundance: few
v_gene: TRBV10-1
CDR3nt: TGCGCCAGCAGTGAGAACCCTACGAACACCGGGGAGCTGTTTTTT
CDR3aa: CASSENPTNTGELFF

d_gene: TRBD1
j_gene: TRBJ2-7
abundance: .
v_gene: TRBV7-8
CDR3nt: TGTGCCAGCAGCTTAGTTAACCAGGGGGCAGGGGAGCAGTACTTC
CDR3aa: CASSLVNQGAGEQYF

d_gene: .
j_gene: TRBJ2-3
abundance: .
v_gene: TRBV11-3
CDR3nt: TGTGCCAGCAGCTGGGGTAGGGGAAGCACAGATACGCAGTATTTT
CDR3aa: CASSWGRGSTDTQYF

d_gene: .
j_gene: TRBJ2-7
abundance: .
v_gene: TRBV28
CDR3nt: TGTGCCAGCAGGCCGCGGGGCCCTGTGAGTTACGAGCAGTACTTC
CDR3aa: CASRPRGPVSYEQYF

d_gene: TRBD2
j_gene: TRBJ2-3
abundance: few
v_gene: TRBV7-3
CDR3nt: TGTGCCAGCAGCTTAGCGGGAGGAGACACAGATACGCAGTATTTT
CDR3aa: CASSLAGGDTDTQYF

d_gene: .
j_gene: TRBJ1-6
abundance: .
v_gene: TRBV5-6
CDR3nt: TGTGCCAGCAGCCTGGACGGGAATTCACCCCTCCACTTT
CDR3aa: CASSLDGNSPLHF

d_gene: .
j_gene: TRBJ2-5
abundance: .
v_gene: TRBV27
CDR3nt: TGTGCCAGCAGTGAGATAAAGGGGTACCAAGAGACCCAGTACTTC
CDR3aa: CASSEIKGYQETQYF

d_gene: .
j_gene: TRBJ1-1
abundance: .
v_gene: TRBV4-3
CDR3nt: TGCGCCAGCAGCCAAGCACCTCTAGTGGGCACTGAAGCTTTCTTT
CDR3aa: CASSQAPLVGTEAFF

d_gene: TRBD1
j_gene: TRBJ1-1
abundance: .
v_gene: TRBV7-2
CDR3nt: TGTGCCAGCAGCCTGAGACAGGGAACCACTGAAGCTTTCTTT
CDR3aa: CASSLRQGTTEAFF

d_gene: TRBD1
j_gene: TRBJ2-2
abundance: .
v_gene: TRBV7-9
CDR3nt: TGTGCCAGCAGCTACGACAGGGCCACCGGGGAGCTGTTTTTT
CDR3aa: CASSYDRATGELFF

d_gene: .
j_gene: TRBJ2-5
abundance: .
v_gene: TRBV24-1
CDR3nt: TGTGCCACCAGTGATCCTCGGATAGGTTCCCAAGAGACCCAGTACTTC
CDR3aa: CATSDPRIGSQETQYF

d_gene: TRBD1
j_gene: TRBJ1-6
abundance: once
v_gene: TRBV4-1
CDR3nt: TGCGCCAGCACCCCGGGACAGGGGGTCTCCTATAATTCACCCCTCCACTTT
CDR3aa: CASTPGQGVSYNSPLHF

d_gene: .
j_gene: TRBJ2-3
abundance: .
v_gene: TRBV24-1
CDR3nt: TGTGCCACCAGGACAACAGGAACAGATACGCAGTATTTT
CDR3aa: CATRTTGTDTQYF

d_gene: TRBD2
j_gene: TRBJ2-1
abundance: few
v_gene: TRBV11-1
CDR3nt: TGTGCCAGCAGCCACCTAGCGGGACCGTACAATGAGCAGTTCTTC
CDR3aa: CASSHLAGPYNEQFF

d_gene: TRBD2
j_gene: TRBJ2-7
abundance: .
v_gene: TRBV7-9
CDR3nt: TGTGCCAGCCAAGCGGGGGACATTTCCTACGAGCAGTACTTC
CDR3aa: CASQAGDISYEQYF

d_gene: TRBD1
j_gene: TRBJ1-2
abundance: .
v_gene: TRBV27
CDR3nt: TGTGCCACCTCGGCGGACAGGGTGGGCTATGGCTACACCTTC
CDR3aa: CATSADRVGYGYTF

d_gene: .
j_gene: TRBJ2-7
abundance: .
v_gene: TRBV29-1
CDR3nt: TGCAGCGTTTCCGACAGTCCCTACGAGCAGTACTTC
CDR3aa: CSVSDSPYEQYF

d_gene: TRBD2
j_gene: TRBJ2-2
abundance: .
v_gene: TRBV27
CDR3nt: TGTGCCAGCAGTTTGGGTAGCGGGAGGGCCCACACCGGGGAGCTGTTTTTT
CDR3aa: CASSLGSGRAHTGELFF

d_gene: .
j_gene: TRBJ1-5
abundance: .
v_gene: TRBV4-3
CDR3nt: TGCGCCAGCAGCCAAGATATATCGGGTTATAGCAATCAGCCCCAGCATTTT
CDR3aa: CASSQDISGYSNQPQHF

d_gene: .
j_gene: TRBJ2-7
abundance: .
v_gene: TRBV5-5
CDR3nt: TGTGCCAGCAGCCTGACCAGCACCAGGTACGAGCAGTACTTC
CDR3aa: CASSLTSTRYEQYF

d_gene: .
j_gene: TRBJ2-2
abundance: .
v_gene: TRBV6-5
CDR3nt: TGTGCCAGCGGGCGACAGGCTAGTAATCCCCGGGAGCTGTTTTTT
CDR3aa: CASGRQASNPRELFF

d_gene: .
j_gene: TRBJ1-1
abundance: once
v_gene: TRBV28
CDR3nt: TGTGCCTCCTCCCTACCGGGCACTGAAGCTTTCTTT
CDR3aa: CASSLPGTEAFF

d_gene: .
j_gene: TRBJ1-5
abundance: .
v_gene: TRBV7-9
CDR3nt: TGTGCCAGCAGCCCCTGGACAGACAATCAGCCCCAGCATTTT
CDR3aa: CASSPWTDNQPQHF

d_gene: TRBD1
j_gene: TRBJ1-1
abundance: .
v_gene: TRBV9
CDR3nt: TGTGCCAGCAGCGTAGCGGGACAGGGGAGGACTGAAGCTTTCTTT
CDR3aa: CASSVAGQGRTEAFF

d_gene: TRBD2
j_gene: TRBJ2-3
abundance: .
v_gene: TRBV7-3
CDR3nt: TGTGCCAGCAGCCCAAACAGCGGGAGACACACAGATACGCAGTATTTT
CDR3aa: CASSPNSGRHTDTQYF

d_gene: .
j_gene: TRBJ2-3
abundance: .
v_gene: TRBV11-2
CDR3nt: TGTGCCAGCAGCCCGCCGGGGCGGACAGATACGCAGTATTTT
CDR3aa: CASSPPGRTDTQYF

d_gene: .
j_gene: TRBJ2-1
abundance: .
v_gene: TRBV19
CDR3nt: TGTGCCAGTAGTATAAGGGAAGGAGGACGGACAAACAATGAGCAGTTCTTC
CDR3aa: CASSIREGGRTNNEQFF

d_gene: TRBD2
j_gene: TRBJ2-1
abundance: .
v_gene: TRBV5-1
CDR3nt: TGCGCCAGCAGCCGGGGACTAGCGGGAACCTACAATGAGCAGTTCTTC
CDR3aa: CASSRGLAGTYNEQFF

d_gene: .
j_gene: TRBJ2-1
abundance: .
v_gene: TRBV19
CDR3nt: TGTGCCAGTACTCTTTCCGGGAGCTCCTACAATGAGCAGTTCTTC
CDR3aa: CASTLSGSSYNEQFF